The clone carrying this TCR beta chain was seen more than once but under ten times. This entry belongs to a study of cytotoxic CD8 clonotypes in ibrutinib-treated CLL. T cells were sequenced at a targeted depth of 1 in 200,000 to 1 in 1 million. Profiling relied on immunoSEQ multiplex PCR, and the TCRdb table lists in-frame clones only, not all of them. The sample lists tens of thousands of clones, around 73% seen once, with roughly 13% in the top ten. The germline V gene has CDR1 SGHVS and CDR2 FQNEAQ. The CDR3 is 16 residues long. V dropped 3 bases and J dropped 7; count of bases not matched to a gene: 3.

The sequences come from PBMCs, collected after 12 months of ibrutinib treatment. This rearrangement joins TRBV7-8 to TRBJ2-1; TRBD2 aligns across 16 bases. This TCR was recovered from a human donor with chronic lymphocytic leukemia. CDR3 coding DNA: TGTGCCAGCAGCTTGGGGACTAGCGGGGGGGTTAATGAGCAGTTCTTC. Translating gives CASSLGTSGGVNEQFF.